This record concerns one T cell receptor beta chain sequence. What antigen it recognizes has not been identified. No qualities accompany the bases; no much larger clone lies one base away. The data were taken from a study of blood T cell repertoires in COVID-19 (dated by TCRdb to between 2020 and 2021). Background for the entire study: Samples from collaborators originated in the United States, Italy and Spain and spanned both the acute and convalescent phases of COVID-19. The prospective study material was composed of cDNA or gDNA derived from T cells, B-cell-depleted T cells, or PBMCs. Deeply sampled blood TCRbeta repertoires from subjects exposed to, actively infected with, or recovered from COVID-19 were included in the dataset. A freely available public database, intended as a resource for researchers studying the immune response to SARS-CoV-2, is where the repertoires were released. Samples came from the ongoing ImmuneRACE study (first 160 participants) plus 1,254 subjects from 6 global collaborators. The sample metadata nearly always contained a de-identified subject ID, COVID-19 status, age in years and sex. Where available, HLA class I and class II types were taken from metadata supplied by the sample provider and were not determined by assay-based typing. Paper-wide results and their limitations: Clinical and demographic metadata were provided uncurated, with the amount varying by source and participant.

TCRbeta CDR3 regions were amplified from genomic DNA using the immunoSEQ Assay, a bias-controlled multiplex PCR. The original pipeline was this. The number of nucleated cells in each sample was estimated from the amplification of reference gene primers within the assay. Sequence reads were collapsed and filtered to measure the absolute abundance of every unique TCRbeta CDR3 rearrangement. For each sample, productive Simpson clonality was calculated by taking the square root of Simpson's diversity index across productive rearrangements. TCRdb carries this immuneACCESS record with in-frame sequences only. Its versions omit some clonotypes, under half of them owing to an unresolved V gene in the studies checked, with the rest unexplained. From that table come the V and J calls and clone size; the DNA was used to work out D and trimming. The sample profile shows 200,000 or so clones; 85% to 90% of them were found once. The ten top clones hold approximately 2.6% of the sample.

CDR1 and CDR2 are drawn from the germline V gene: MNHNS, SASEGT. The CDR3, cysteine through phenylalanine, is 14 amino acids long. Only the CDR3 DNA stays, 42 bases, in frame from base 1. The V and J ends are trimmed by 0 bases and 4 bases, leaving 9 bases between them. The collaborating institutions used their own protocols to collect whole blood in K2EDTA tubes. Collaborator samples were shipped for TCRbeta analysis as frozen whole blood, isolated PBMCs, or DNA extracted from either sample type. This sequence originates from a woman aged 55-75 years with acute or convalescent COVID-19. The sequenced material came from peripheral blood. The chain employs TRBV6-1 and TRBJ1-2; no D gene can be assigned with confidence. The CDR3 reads CASSEAGRTYGYTF. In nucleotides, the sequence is TGTGCCAGCAGTGAAGCTGGGAGAACCTATGGCTACACCTTC.